This T cell receptor beta chain came from a study of CD8 T cells in Susac syndrome (dated by TCRdb to about 2019). Regarding the research as a whole: Whether CD8+ T cell activation and differentiation in Susac syndrome was antigen driven was tested using repertoire sequencing. Overall study outcomes, separate from this receptor: The study acknowledged that relatively few individuals were included in the TCR sequencing and HLA analysis.

Peripheral blood CD8+ and CD4+ T cells from healthy donors, Susac syndrome patients and multiple sclerosis patients were profiled using high-throughput TCR beta sequencing. Healthy donors were included as age- and sex-matched controls. CD8+ TEMRA cells were enriched by FACS, while bulk CD8+ and CD4+ T cells were purified by magnetic negative isolation. Blood was drawn into EDTA tubes, processed within 24 hours, and PBMCs were isolated by density gradient centrifugation. PBMCs intended for TCR sequencing were frozen in liquid nitrogen and were later thawed in a 37 degrees C water bath. The sorted or isolated CD4+, CD8+ and CD8+ TEMRA cells reached a purity of at least 90%. V is shortened by 0 bases, J by 4 bases, and the region joining them spans 14 bases. The CDR3 sequence holds 15 residues, the cysteine and phenylalanine included. Here the CDR3 DNA is all that survives: 45 bases in frame from base 1. The germline V gene yields SGDLS for CDR1 and YYNGEE for CDR2.

RNA was extracted using the RNeasy kit, and about 0.45 to 1 microgram was reverse transcribed with random hexamers. The immunoSEQ multiplex PCR assay, which covers 54 Vbeta and 13 Jbeta segments, was used to amplify TCR beta CDR3 regions. Bias from PCR amplification was corrected by using a synthetic template baseline for primer optimization and for computational correction. The original pipeline was this. Reads were assigned to V, D and J genes according to IMGT and analyzed in immunoSEQ Analyzer, with only productive sequences retained. To calculate clonality, Shannon entropy was normalized by log2 of the number of productive unique sequences and then subtracted from one. For each patient and control, public and private clones were evaluated within the 100 most prevalent clones. Clones were defined as Susac-specific if absent from the healthy and MS cohorts, from 1052 published viral clones and from other ImmuneACCESS disease sequences. TCRdb applied fastp at Q25 and MiXCR to the public reads, then kept only in-frame beta chains. Rows with one shared CDR3 protein collapse into an entry with the most common genes and DNA. TCRdb's processing, not the authors' own work, is the source of the V and J calls. Within this sample are 180,000 or so distinct CDR3 sequences, with about 95% of them counted one time only. About 0.1% of the sample comes from the top ten.

On this clonotype itself: What this receptor recognizes is not known. No much larger clonotype is one base removed from it; base qualities were not supplied.

The chain joins TRBV9 to TRBJ2-7; the D gene is perhaps TRBD2, from 6 matching bases. The TCR comes from a human donor in good health. Sequencing was done on a sample of CD4+ T cells from PBMCs. The encoded CDR3 is CASSVVPSEPYEQYF. The DNA sequence reads TGTGCCAGCAGCGTAGTTCCTAGCGAACCGTACGAGCAGTACTTC.